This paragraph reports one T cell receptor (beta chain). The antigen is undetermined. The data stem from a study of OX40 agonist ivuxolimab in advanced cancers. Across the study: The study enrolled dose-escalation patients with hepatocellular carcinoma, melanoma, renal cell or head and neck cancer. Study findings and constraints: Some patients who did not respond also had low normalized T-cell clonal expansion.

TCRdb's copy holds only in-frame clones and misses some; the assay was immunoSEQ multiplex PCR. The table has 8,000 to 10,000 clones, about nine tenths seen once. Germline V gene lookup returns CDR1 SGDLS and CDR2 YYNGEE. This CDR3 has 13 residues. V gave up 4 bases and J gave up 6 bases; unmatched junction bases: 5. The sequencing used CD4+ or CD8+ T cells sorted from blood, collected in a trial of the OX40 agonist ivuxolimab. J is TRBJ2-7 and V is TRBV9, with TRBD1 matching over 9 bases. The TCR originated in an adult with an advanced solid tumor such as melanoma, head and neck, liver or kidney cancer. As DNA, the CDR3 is TGTGCCAGCAGCCCAGGGACAGGGTTCGAGCAGTACTTC. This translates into CASSPGTGFEQYF.